The entry below describes one TCR beta chain. The entry originates in a study of beta chain features in type 1 diabetes. Since all of the isolated RNA was reverse transcribed, expressed TCRB transcripts were what got sequenced. Approximately 3.4 million reads, on average, came from each naive, central memory and regulatory T cell sample. This table comes from immunoSEQ multiplex PCR, and its TCRdb copy is limited to in-frame clones, with some not included. The data hold 120,000 to 150,000 clones, with more than 9% observed a single time. Sequences were obtained from naive CD4+ T cells from blood. This receptor was identified in a man between 18 and 29 years old in good health.

CDR3 nucleotides: TGTGCCAGCAGCGCCGCTGGGACTAGCGGGGGGGCAGTCAATGAGCAGTTCTTC. It encodes CASSAAGTSGGAVNEQFF. This sequence joins TRBV9 and TRBJ2-1; 16 bases are a match to TRBD2. Germline V gives CDR1 SGDLS, CDR2 YYNGEE. The junction had 9 bases not matched to a gene; V was cut back by 3 bases and J by 6 bases. CDR3 length equals 18 residues.